The table lists the clone carrying this TCR beta chain with a few counts. Antigen specificity is unknown. This CDR3 spans 16 amino acids. Germline assignment: CDR1 MNHNS and CDR2 SASEGT. V dropped 7 bases and J dropped 2; count of bases not matched to a gene: 11. These data are taken from a study of response to subunit inactivated influenza vaccine. General observations from the study: It was suggested by the authors that few new T cells are recruited by each seasonal influenza vaccination.

TCRdb used MiXCR to reprocess the RT-PCR reads, holding one entry per CDR3 protein. The table records approximately 730,000 distinct CDR3 sequences, around 13% of them present only once. The material was PBMCs from blood, obtained approximately 15 days before vaccination. The TCR originated in a man aged 50 to 60 who received an inactivated influenza vaccine. This chain joins TRBV6-1 and TRBJ2-5; 9 positions match TRBD2. The CDR3 DNA sequence: TGTGCCAGCACGCCTAAGCGGGGGGCCTTTCAAGAGACCCAGTACTTC. This gives the protein CASTPKRGAFQETQYF.